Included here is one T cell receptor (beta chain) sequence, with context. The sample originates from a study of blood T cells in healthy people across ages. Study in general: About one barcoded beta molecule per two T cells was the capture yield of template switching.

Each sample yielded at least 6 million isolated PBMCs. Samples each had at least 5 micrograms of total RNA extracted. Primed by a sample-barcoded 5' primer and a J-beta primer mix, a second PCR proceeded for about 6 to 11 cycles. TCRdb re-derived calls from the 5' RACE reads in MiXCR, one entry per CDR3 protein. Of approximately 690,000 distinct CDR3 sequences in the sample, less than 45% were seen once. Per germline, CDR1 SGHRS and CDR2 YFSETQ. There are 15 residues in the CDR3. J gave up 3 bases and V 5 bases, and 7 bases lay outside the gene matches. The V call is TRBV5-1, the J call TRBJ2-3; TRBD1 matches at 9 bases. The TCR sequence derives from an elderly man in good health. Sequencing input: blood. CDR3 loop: CASRAGTGITDTQYF. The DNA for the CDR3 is TGCGCCAGCAGGGCCGGGACAGGGATAACAGATACGCAGTATTTT.